This TCR beta chain is drawn from a study of early T cells in non-severe SARS-CoV-2 infection (TCRdb year 2021). For the study in its entirety: TCR sequencing used bulk RNA from unsorted whole blood, so alpha and beta chains could not be paired.

CDR1 is given as SGHRS and CDR2 as YFSETQ, both from the germline V gene. V has 5 bases trimmed and J has 7 bases trimmed; junction bases matching no gene number 10. Including the terminal cysteine and phenylalanine, the CDR3 comprises 15 residues. The only DNA kept is the CDR3, 45 bases in frame from the first base. The sample holds many counts of this clonotype. Its antigen is not yet known. Base qualities are missing; no much larger clone stands one base away. General findings and caveats noted by the study authors: Matching against VDJdb was skewed toward anti-spike CD8 responses, likely underestimated virus-specific expansions, and missed private and CD4 specificities.

Set within a cohort of healthcare workers in London, UK, this nested case-control study involved weekly PCR testing of nasopharyngeal swabs along with blood sampling. Healthcare workers were enrolled in the week of the UK lockdown, from 23 to 31 March 2020, and were followed every week for up to 16 weeks. The library was generated by 5' RACE. Sequencing relied on a NextSeq 500. Unique molecular identifiers were attached to individual cDNA molecules in the TCR library protocol so that sequencing error and PCR bias could be corrected. Sequencing covered both TCR alpha and beta chains, and within each sample the abundances of alpha and beta sequences were tightly co-correlated. On the authors' methods: Decombinator V4 was used to annotate the V gene, J gene and CDR3 of the TCR sequences. TCRs were defined as expanded if a significant change between any two time points was detected under a Poisson model with p below 0.0001. TCR abundances were normalised to the total number of TCRs sequenced per sample and were expressed as counts per million. TRAV1-2 paired with TRAJ12, TRAJ20 or TRAJ33 defined MAIT TCRs, while TRAV10 paired with TRAJ18 defined iNKT TCRs. VDJdb, accessed on 1 November 2021, was searched for TCRs annotated for CMV, EBV and SARS-CoV-2, and TCRs annotated for more than one antigen were excluded. Clones were called with MiXCR by TCRdb after fastp trimmed the public reads at Q25, and only in-frame beta chains were retained. All rows with the same CDR3 protein become a single entry with the most common DNA and genes. Clone size and V and J calls follow TCRdb, not the original study. Counted in this sample were 35,000 to 40,000 distinct CDR3 sequences; almost 6% of them appeared once. 6% to 9% of the sample comes from the top ten.

The sequence came from an adult who was a healthcare worker with PCR-confirmed SARS-CoV-2 infection or an uninfected control (not recorded which). The material sequenced was whole blood. Here the chain combines TRBV5-1 and TRBJ1-5; TRBD1 matches 9 bases in the middle. The CDR3 protein sequence reads: CASSLEGTGRQPQHF. The base sequence is TGCGCCAGCAGTCTCGAAGGGACAGGGAGGCAGCCCCAGCATTTT.